The clone carrying this T cell receptor (beta chain) was found a few times. Original processing notes: The authors estimated nucleated cell counts from reference gene primer amplification. Here immunoSEQ multiplex PCR was the method, and the copy in TCRdb shows in-frame clones only, minus some. That table gives V, J and clone size, and the DNA gave D and trimming. This table holds about 260,000 clones, about nine tenths found once. These data come from a study of blood T cell repertoires in COVID-19. Study overall: There were acute and convalescent COVID-19 samples, and they came from the United States, Italy and Spain. Sample material is recorded as cDNA or gDNA derived from T cells, B-cell-depleted T cells, or PBMCs.

Germline V gene data show CDR1 as MGHRA and CDR2 as YSYEKL. The V and J ends lost 2 bases and 2 bases respectively, with 15 bases between them. The CDR3 has 17 residues. This TCR came from a woman in her forties who had recovered from COVID-19. V is TRBV4-1 and J is TRBJ2-2, with D possibly matching TRBD2 (7 bases). Source material: peripheral blood. The DNA of the CDR3 is TGCGCCAGCAGCCAATATGCCGCGGGGGCCAACACCGGGGAGCTGTTTTTT. Encoded protein: CASSQYAAGANTGELFF.